This T cell receptor (beta chain) appears in the sequencing data of a study of ipilimumab plus nivolumab after autologous stem cell transplantation. At the level of the study: The DLBCL group included primary refractory and relapsed cases.

Clones were sequenced by immunoSEQ multiplex PCR, and TCRdb holds only the in-frame ones, with some missing. Here the sample spans 17,000 or so clones, 70% to 85% being singletons. Germline CDR1 SQVTM, CDR2 ANQGSEA. Deletions cut 6 bases from V and 5 bases from J, with 13 bases between. There are 12 residues in the CDR3. Remarks on this clone: The target antigen is unknown.

Study-wide results and limits: Authors suggest TCR repertoire, Treg phenotype and gut microbiota support further study.

Checkpoint therapy with ipilimumab 1 mg/kg began 14 to 28 days after transplant. Patients got 3 mg/kg IV nivolumab weeks 1, 4, 7, 10, then biweekly through week 26. The chain carries TRBV29-1 and TRBJ1-1; D is uncertain. The sequence came from a male donor with diffuse large B-cell lymphoma. The source material was PBMCs, sampled in a trial of ipilimumab plus nivolumab as post-transplant consolidation. Here the CDR3 DNA reads TGCAGCGTCTCCAACTGGAATACTGAAGCTTTCTTT. This translates into CSVSNWNTEAFF. Using reference TRBV29-1 and TRBJ1-1 for the parts outside the CDR3, the full variable domain is SAVISQKPSRDICQRGTSLTIQCQVDSQVTMMFWYRQQPGQSLTLIATANQGSEATYESGFVIDKFPISRPNLTFSTLTVSNMSPEDSSIYLCSVSNWNTEAFFGQGTRLTVV.